The rows below give T cell receptor beta chains drawn from one sample of a study of blood T cell repertoires in COVID-19. Clones were sequenced by immunoSEQ multiplex PCR, and TCRdb holds only the in-frame ones, with some missing. The table has just over 95,000 clones, about 80% seen once. The sample taken for sequencing was peripheral blood. The receptors come from a man in his sixties with acute or convalescent COVID-19. Both conserved end residues are part of each CDR3. Each record gives: D gene, J gene, V gene, clone size, CDR3 protein, CDR3 DNA. The D gene is left open where the match is weak. Clone size, where shown, is once, few, many, or a class for clones that have expanded.

TRBD2	TRBJ2-3	TRBV6-5	.	CASSYGSGRPPDTQYF	TGTGCCAGCAGTTACGGTAGCGGGAGACCTCCAGATACGCAGTATTTT
TRBD1	TRBJ2-5	TRBV11-1	.	CASSPGTGSKTQYF	TGTGCCAGCAGCCCCGGGACAGGGAGTAAGACCCAGTACTTC
.	TRBJ1-4	TRBV5-1	.	CASSLQGETEKLFF	TGCGCCAGCAGCTTACAGGGTGAGACTGAAAAACTGTTTTTT
TRBD2	TRBJ2-2	TRBV19	.	CASSIGGRYPGELFF	TGTGCCAGTAGTATCGGCGGGAGGTACCCCGGGGAGCTGTTTTTT
.	TRBJ1-1	TRBV19	.	CASRPRLNTEAFF	TGTGCCAGTAGACCCCGGTTGAACACTGAAGCTTTCTTT
.	TRBJ1-1	TRBV7-9	.	CASSPRRENTEAFF	TGTGCCAGCAGCCCCCGAAGAGAAAACACTGAAGCTTTCTTT
.	TRBJ1-2	TRBV24-1	few	CATSDRTGPNGYTF	TGTGCCACCAGTGACAGAACAGGACCCAATGGCTACACCTTC
.	TRBJ1-1	TRBV7-3	.	CASSLLRHTEAFF	TGTGCCAGCAGCTTATTGAGGCACACTGAAGCTTTCTTT
.	TRBJ1-1	TRBV9	.	CASSVAGGKGMNTEAFF	TGTGCCAGCAGCGTAGCGGGGGGCAAGGGGATGAACACTGAAGCTTTCTTT
.	TRBJ2-2	TRBV19	.	CASSIIGRTNTGELFF	TGTGCCAGTAGTATAATCGGCAGGACGAACACCGGGGAGCTGTTTTTT
TRBD2	TRBJ2-1	TRBV5-1	.	CASSLEASGGAYNEQFF	TGCGCCAGCAGCTTGGAGGCTAGCGGGGGGGCCTACAATGAGCAGTTCTTC
.	TRBJ1-1	TRBV9	.	CASSAGRGSTEAFF	TGTGCCAGCAGCGCCGGAAGGGGTAGCACTGAAGCTTTCTTT
.	TRBJ2-2	TRBV3-1/TRBV3-2	.	CASSQDRRRGNTGELFF	TGTGCCAGCAGCCAAGATCGGAGGCGGGGGAACACCGGGGAGCTGTTTTTT
.	TRBJ2-2	TRBV18	.	CASSPPGHYTGELFF	TGTGCCAGCTCACCCCCGGGACACTATACCGGGGAGCTGTTTTTT
TRBD1	TRBJ1-5	TRBV13	.	CASSLGTGRNQPQHF	TGTGCCAGCAGCCTCGGGACAGGGAGGAATCAGCCCCAGCATTTT
.	TRBJ2-1	TRBV9	.	CASSVATHNEQFF	TGTGCCAGCAGCGTAGCTACTCACAATGAGCAGTTCTTC
.	TRBJ2-2	TRBV10-2	.	CASTSAGPGELFF	TGCGCCAGCACCTCCGCGGGGCCCGGGGAGCTGTTTTTT
.	TRBJ2-3	TRBV20-1	.	CSASKEGRGDTQYF	TGCAGTGCTAGTAAGGAAGGCCGGGGAGATACGCAGTATTTT
.	TRBJ2-1	TRBV6-5	.	CASRQGTPGTEQFF	TGTGCCAGCAGACAAGGGACACCGGGGACTGAGCAGTTCTTC
.	TRBJ2-5	TRBV7-2	once	CASSPRLERRETQYF	TGTGCCAGCAGCCCCCGACTAGAGAGACGTGAGACCCAGTACTTC
.	TRBJ2-3	TRBV3-1/TRBV3-2	.	CASSHQTSLGTQYF	TGTGCCAGCAGCCACCAGACTAGTTTGGGTACGCAGTATTTT
.	TRBJ2-1	TRBV20-1	.	CSASWQAGNNEQFF	TGCAGTGCCAGTTGGCAGGCGGGAAACAATGAGCAGTTCTTC
.	TRBJ2-3	TRBV27	.	CASSLRAGGDTWDTQYF	TGTGCCAGCAGTTTGAGGGCTGGGGGGGACACCTGGGATACGCAGTATTTT
TRBD1	TRBJ1-4	TRBV6-5	.	CASSYGTGEKLFF	TGTGCCAGCAGTTATGGGACAGGGGAAAAACTGTTTTTT
.	TRBJ2-3	TRBV18	.	CASSPLPGESTDTQYF	TGTGCCAGCTCACCACTCCCGGGAGAAAGCACAGATACGCAGTATTTT
TRBD1	TRBJ1-1	TRBV27	.	CASSATGGPLMNTEAFF	TGTGCCAGCAGTGCAACAGGGGGCCCTTTAATGAACACTGAAGCTTTCTTT
.	TRBJ2-1	TRBV6-5	.	CASRRLDEQFF	TGTGCCAGCAGACGACTGGATGAGCAGTTCTTC
.	TRBJ2-7	TRBV6-1	many	CASSESGNYEQYF	TGTGCCAGCAGTGAATCAGGGAACTACGAGCAGTACTTC
.	TRBJ1-5	TRBV24-1	many	CATAAGDNQPQHF	TGTGCCACCGCGGCAGGGGACAATCAGCCCCAGCATTTT
.	TRBJ1-1	TRBV7-9	.	CASSLNRNTEAFF	TGTGCCAGCAGCTTAAATAGGAACACTGAAGCTTTCTTT
.	TRBJ1-2	TRBV6-5	.	CAGQIGRNYGYTF	TGTGCCGGCCAAATTGGGCGTAACTATGGCTACACCTTC
.	TRBJ1-5	TRBV7-9	few	CASSLGRNQPQHF	TGTGCCAGCAGCTTAGGCCGGAATCAGCCCCAGCATTTT
TRBD2	TRBJ2-1	TRBV11-3	.	CASSLGLAGNPSYNEQFF	TGTGCCAGCAGCTTAGGACTAGCGGGCAACCCTTCCTACAATGAGCAGTTCTTC
TRBD1	TRBJ2-1	TRBV6-5	few	CASSYGTGSPNEQFF	TGTGCCAGCAGTTACGGGACAGGGTCACCCAATGAGCAGTTCTTC
.	TRBJ2-5	TRBV11-3	.	CASSLDWRSAGQETQYF	TGTGCCAGCAGCTTAGATTGGCGTAGCGCGGGCCAAGAGACCCAGTACTTC